Each of the 16 T cell receptor beta chains below was sequenced from the same sample in a study of T cell responses to AZD1222 COVID-19 vaccine. TCRdb keeps only in-frame clones here, not all; method: immunoSEQ multiplex PCR. Among 100,000 to 150,000 clones, around 89% were seen once, and the ten largest hold more than 9.5%. The source material was peripheral blood, sampled on day 0 of MenACWY control vaccination. These receptor sequences come from an adult in good health.

The chain carries TRBV2 and TRBJ2-7; 9 bases match TRBD2. Germline lookup yields CDR1 SNHLY and CDR2 FYNNEI. This CDR3 is built from 16 residues. The V and J ends lost 1 base and 0 bases, in that order; junction bases with no gene match: 4. CDR3 bases: TGTGCCAGCAGTGAAGGGCTAGCGGGGCCCTCCTACGAGCAGTACTTC. Its translation: CASSEGLAGPSYEQYF.

V and J are TRBV9 and TRBJ2-7; 10 bases line up with TRBD1. V shed 4 bases, J shed 2 bases, and the junction held 6 bases outside the gene matches. Germline loops: CDR1 SGDLS, CDR2 YYNGEE. The CDR3 runs 15 residues. In DNA form, the CDR3 reads TGTGCCAGCAGCCCGACCGGGACAGGGGCCTACGAGCAGTACTTC. Protein product: CASSPTGTGAYEQYF.

A few counts support this clone. This rearrangement joins TRBV30 to TRBJ2-7, with D unclear. Trimming took 0 bases from V and 2 from J, leaving 11 bases between them. CDR1 is GTSNPN, CDR2 SVGIG, per germline (reference sequence). The CDR3 contains 14 residues. The CDR3 nucleotides read TGTGCCTGGAGTGTACCCTGGCGTGCCTACGAGCAGTACTTC. Its protein is CAWSVPWRAYEQYF.

J is TRBJ2-5 and V is TRBV5-4; 7 nucleotides line up with TRBD2. V was pared by 1 base and J by 0 bases, with 15 bases of the junction left unmatched. This CDR3 has 19 residues. Germline V gene data show CDR1 as SGHNT and CDR2 as YYREEE (reference sequence). This CDR3 is CASSLFVGGERLYQETQYF. CDR3 nucleotides: TGTGCCAGCAGCTTGTTTGTGGGGGGGGAAAGACTGTACCAAGAGACCCAGTACTTC.

This clone was detected only a few times. The rearrangement joins TRBV5-1 to TRBJ1-3, with unresolved D. The V end was cut by 0 bases, the J end by 1 base, with 5 bases between. Germline assignment: CDR1 SGHRS and CDR2 YFSETQ. This CDR3 region has 14 residues. The CDR3 nucleotides read TGCGCCAGCAGCTTGGAGAGTTCTGGAAACACCATATATTTT. The encoded protein is CASSLESSGNTIYF.

This chain links TRBV11-3 with TRBJ2-3; 14 nucleotides agree with TRBD2. Germline lookup yields CDR1 SGHNT and CDR2 YENEEA. The CDR3 covers 16 residues. Trimming took 5 bases from V and 2 from J; bases not matched to a gene: 3. Here the CDR3 reads CASSPTSGRDTDTQYF. CDR3 bases: TGTGCCAGCAGCCCGACTAGCGGGAGGGACACAGATACGCAGTATTTT.

The rearrangement joins TRBV30 to TRBJ1-3; 7 bases are a match to TRBD1. This CDR3 is 14 amino acids long. Germline CDR1 GTSNPN, CDR2 SVGIG (reference sequence). With 3 bases clipped from V and 7 bases from J, the junction kept 9 bases outside the gene matches. This CDR3 is CAWRKQGIRNTIYF. CDR3 sequence (DNA): TGTGCCTGGAGGAAACAGGGGATACGGAACACCATATATTTT.

This clone occurred a few times. This sequence joins TRBV19 and TRBJ2-7; 14 positions match TRBD2. The CDR3 length is 16 residues. The ends lost 5 bases at V and 4 bases at J; junction bases unmatched: 7. CDR1 is LNHDA, CDR2 SQIVND, per germline (reference sequence). Here the CDR3 reads CASSPWTSGRSYEQYF. CDR3 nucleotide sequence: TGTGCCAGTAGTCCATGGACTAGCGGGAGGTCGTACGAGCAGTACTTC.

The chain recombines TRBV7-2 with TRBJ1-5; D possibly corresponds to TRBD1 (5 bases). V lost 5 bases and J 3 bases, leaving 14 bases between the germline ends. Per the germline V gene, CDR1 is SGHTA and CDR2 is FQGNSA. This CDR3 region has 15 residues. The CDR3 reads CASSQSAGYNQPQHF. The CDR3 bases are TGTGCCAGCAGCCAAAGTGCAGGGTACAATCAGCCCCAGCATTTT.

This clone was seen just once. J is TRBJ2-2 and V is TRBV6-5; a possible D gene is TRBD2 (6 bases). The CDR3 consists of 15 residues. Per germline, CDR1 MNHEY and CDR2 SVGAGI. V lost 6 bases and J lost 0, with 11 bases in between. This CDR3 is CASRFGGANTGELFF. DNA of the CDR3: TGTGCCAGCAGGTTCGGGGGTGCGAACACCGGGGAGCTGTTTTTT.

The chain is built from TRBV6-2 or TRBV6-3 and TRBJ1-2, with D hard to call. The CDR3 is 14 amino acids. The germline CDR1 and CDR2 sequences are MNHEY and SVGEGT. V shed 0 bases and J shed 6 bases, with 11 bases lying between them. The CDR3 bases are TGTGCCAGCAGTTACTCAGATATAAGGGATGGCTACACCTTC. Amino acids: CASSYSDIRDGYTF.

V usage is TRBV29-1 and J usage is TRBJ1-1; D might be TRBD1 (5 bases). V lost 2 bases and J 8 bases, leaving 15 bases between the germline ends. Germline V gene sequence: CDR1 SQVTM, CDR2 ANQGSEA. This CDR3 has 13 amino acids. The CDR3 bases are TGCAGCGTTGAAACAGGTGCTGCTCCCGAAGCTTTCTTT. This encodes CSVETGAAPEAFF. Drawing the rest from reference TRBV29-1 and TRBJ1-1, the complete variable domain is SAVISQKPSRDICQRGTSLTIQCQVDSQVTMMFWYRQQPGQSLTLIATANQGSEATYESGFVIDKFPISRPNLTFSTLTVSNMSPEDSSIYLCSVETGAAPEAFFGQGTRLTVV.

The gene calls are TRBV19 and TRBJ2-2; the match to TRBD1 covers 8 bases. The germline V gene has CDR1 LNHDA and CDR2 SQIVND (reference sequence). The CDR3 spans 14 residues. Trimming at V came to 11 bases and at J to 2 bases, leaving 7 bases not matched to a gene. CDR3 residues: CAGRGQGNTGELFF. DNA of the CDR3: TGTGCCGGCAGAGGACAGGGCAACACCGGGGAGCTGTTTTTT.

The chain combines TRBV19 with TRBJ2-6; D perhaps matches TRBD1 (5 bases). The V gene lost 10 bases and the J gene lost 0 bases, with 10 bases spanning the gap. CDR1 LNHDA and CDR2 SQIVND come from the germline V gene (reference sequence). The length of the CDR3 is 14 residues. DNA of the CDR3: TGTGCCACCAATGGGGCCTCTGGGGCCAACGTCCTGACTTTC. Translation: CATNGASGANVLTF. The full variable domain, in which reference TRBV19 and TRBJ2-6 provide the parts outside the CDR3, is DGGITQSPKYLFRKEGQNVTLSCEQNLNHDAMYWYRQDPGQGLRLIYYSQIVNDFQKGDIAEGYSVSREKKESFPLTVTSAQKNPTAFYLCATNGASGANVLTFGAGSRLTVL.

The rearrangement uses TRBV6-5 and TRBJ2-5; D is uncertain. CDR1 is MNHEY, CDR2 SVGAGI, per germline. The V end lost 0 bases, the J end lost 2 bases, and 10 bases lay between the germline ends. The CDR3 is 15 amino acids. This CDR3 reads CASSYSLRSQETQYF. The CDR3 bases are TGTGCCAGCAGTTACTCGTTACGGTCTCAAGAGACCCAGTACTTC.

The J gene is TRBJ2-3, the V gene TRBV6-5; 8 nucleotides agree with TRBD2. With 6 bases clipped from V and 6 bases from J, the junction kept 8 bases outside the gene matches. Germline V gene lookup returns CDR1 MNHEY and CDR2 SVGAGI. The CDR3 length is 14 residues. The CDR3 DNA follows: TGTGCCAGCAGCCCCGGACTAGCCCAGGATACGCAGTATTTT. Translated: CASSPGLAQDTQYF.